The entry that follows covers one T cell receptor beta chain sequence. Which antigen it targets is not known. Base qualities are not at hand, and no much larger clone is one base apart. The entry originates in a study of cytomegalovirus exposure and HLA in healthy donors (dated by TCRdb to the late 2010s). Study-level background: The 500 to 700 repertoires of the first cohort and the 110 or so validation repertoires were produced on the same platform, according to a later analysis. The study aimed to test whether signatures of past pathogen exposure could be identified by cataloging public T cell receptors. Besides the first cohort of some 670 subjects, a separate validation cohort made up of around 120 different subjects was used. The study combined high-throughput TCR immunosequencing, statistical association of individual TCRs with disease status, and machine learning to predict cytomegalovirus infection status.

The CDR3 sequence holds 14 residues, the cysteine and phenylalanine included. Only CDR3 DNA is held: 42 bases, read in frame from base 1. The junction carries 17 bases between V and J, which are trimmed by 7 bases and 8 bases respectively. The germline V gene (reference sequence) sets CDR1 to LNHDA and CDR2 to SQIVND. Libraries were made using the immunoSEQ multiplex PCR assay. The authors' analysis ran thus. A statistical classification framework was built to diagnose cytomegalovirus status from the catalog of TCR beta chain sequences. TCRdb carries this immuneACCESS record with in-frame sequences only. Its versions omit some clonotypes, under half of them owing to an unresolved V gene in the studies checked, with the rest unexplained. That table gives V, J and clone size, and the DNA gave D and trimming. The sample contains about 84,000 clones, under 95% of them found a single time. About 1.9% of the sample rests with the top ten.

General study outcomes and caveats: A few of the identified cytomegalovirus-associated TCR beta chains were confirmed in vitro to be specific for cytomegalovirus antigens. In both the original and validation cohorts, the classifier was reported to diagnose cytomegalovirus status with high specificity and sensitivity. The validation cohort had no HLA typing available for a later analysis, so co-occurrence within that cohort was assessed over all 130 or so repertoires. A later analysis found that TCRs clustered in the first cohort also tended to co-occur in the roughly 120 validation repertoires, with 94% of cluster scores above 0. In the study, approximately 160 TCR beta chains were listed as associated with cytomegalovirus. It was suggested by the authors that the approach could potentially be generalized to other disease states and immunological phenotypes. Most TCR sequences were observed very rarely across donors, whereas some public TCRs were present in many individuals.

Separate from the roughly 660-subject first cohort, the validation cohort of some 130 subjects was the group to which the donors belonged. Source material: PBMCs. This clonotype was obtained from a man under 40 in good health and CMV-seronegative. This chain joins TRBV19 to TRBJ1-4, with the D gene not confidently named. The CDR3 reads CASTRLSQREKLFF. The DNA is as follows: TGTGCCAGTACTCGACTTTCCCAGAGGGAAAAACTGTTTTTT.